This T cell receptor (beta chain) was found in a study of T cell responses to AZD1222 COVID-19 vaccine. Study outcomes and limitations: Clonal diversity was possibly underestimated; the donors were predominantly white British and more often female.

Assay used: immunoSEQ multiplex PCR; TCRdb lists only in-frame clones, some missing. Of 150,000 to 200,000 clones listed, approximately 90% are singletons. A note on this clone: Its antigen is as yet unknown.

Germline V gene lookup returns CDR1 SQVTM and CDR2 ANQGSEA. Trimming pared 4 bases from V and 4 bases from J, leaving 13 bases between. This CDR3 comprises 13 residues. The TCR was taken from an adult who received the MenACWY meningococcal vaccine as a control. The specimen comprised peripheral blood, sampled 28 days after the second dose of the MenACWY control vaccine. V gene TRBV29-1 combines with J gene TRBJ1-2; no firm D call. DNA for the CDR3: TGCAGCGTTGGAGAGGCAGGAGCCTATGGCTACACCTTC. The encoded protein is CSVGEAGAYGYTF.